This T cell receptor beta chain was sequenced in a study of blood T cell repertoires in COVID-19. Only in-frame clones appear in the TCRdb table, and some are missing; sequencing was by immunoSEQ multiplex PCR. This table holds 35,000 to 45,000 clones, around nine tenths found once. From germline, CDR1 is SGHRS and CDR2 YFSETQ. This CDR3 spans 16 amino acids. Trimming removed 0 bases from V and 3 bases from J, with 14 bases in between. The source material was peripheral blood. The rearrangement joins TRBV5-1 to TRBJ2-3, with D perhaps matching TRBD2 (5 bases). The sequence was obtained from a human donor in a cohort sampled during active COVID-19. This chain's CDR3 is CASSLASLAGTDTQYF. Here the CDR3 DNA reads TGCGCCAGCAGCTTGGCCAGTCTAGCCGGGACAGATACGCAGTATTTT.